Reported below is one TCR beta chain. Its specificity is not known. The entry originates in a study of T cell responses to AZD1222 COVID-19 vaccine. The CDR3 has 14 residues. CDR1 and CDR2 (germline): SGHTA, FQGNSA. The V end lost 1 base, the J end lost 4 bases, and 11 bases lay between the germline ends. Assay used: immunoSEQ multiplex PCR; TCRdb lists only in-frame clones, some missing. The table lists roughly 180,000 clones, 85% to 95% of them singletons, with 0.64% in the top ten. General study points: Donors skewed white British and female; clonal diversity was possibly underestimated.

The sample in question was peripheral blood, obtained on day 0 of AZD1222 vaccination. This chain uses TRBV7-2 with TRBJ2-7, with D hard to call. This TCR was sampled from an adult in good health. Here the CDR3 DNA reads TGTGCCAGCAGCTTAGTTGTCTCAGCATACGAGCAGTACTTC. Protein product: CASSLVVSAYEQYF. The full variable domain, with the rest looked up from reference TRBV7-2 and TRBJ2-7, is GAGVSQSPSNKVTEKGKDVELRCDPISGHTALYWYRQSLGQGLEFLIYFQGNSAPDKSGLPSDRFSAERTGGSVSTLTIQRTQQEDSAVYLCASSLVVSAYEQYFGPGTRLTVT.